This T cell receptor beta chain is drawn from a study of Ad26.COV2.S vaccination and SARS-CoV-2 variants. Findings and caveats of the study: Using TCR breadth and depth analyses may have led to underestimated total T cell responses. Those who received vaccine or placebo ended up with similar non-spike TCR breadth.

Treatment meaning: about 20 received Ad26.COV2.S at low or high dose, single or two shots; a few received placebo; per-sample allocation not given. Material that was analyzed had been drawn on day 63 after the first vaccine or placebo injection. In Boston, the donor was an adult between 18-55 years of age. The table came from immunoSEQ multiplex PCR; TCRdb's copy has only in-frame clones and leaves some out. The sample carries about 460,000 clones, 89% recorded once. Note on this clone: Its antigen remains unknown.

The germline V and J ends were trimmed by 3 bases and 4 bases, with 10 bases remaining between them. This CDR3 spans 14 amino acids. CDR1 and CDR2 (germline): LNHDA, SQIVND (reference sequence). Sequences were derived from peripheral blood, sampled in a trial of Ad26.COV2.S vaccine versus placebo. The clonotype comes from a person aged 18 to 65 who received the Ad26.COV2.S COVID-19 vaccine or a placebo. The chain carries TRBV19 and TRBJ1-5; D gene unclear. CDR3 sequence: CASSMPGRNQPQHF. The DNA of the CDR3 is TGTGCCAGTAGTATGCCCGGGAGGAATCAGCCCCAGCATTTT.